This T cell receptor (beta chain) was identified in a study of human T cells and chemical hapten exposure. Trimming stripped 4 bases from V and 4 bases from J, with 16 bases between. CDR3 length: 15 amino acids. Looked up from germline, CDR1 is LGHDT and CDR2 is YNNKEL (reference sequence). TCRdb independently ran MiXCR on the RACE reads; one entry per CDR3 protein. The table includes about 360,000 distinct CDR3 sequences, under 8% detected once. Time point reported: patch test 1, 2 weeks after DPC sensitization. Treatment described: therapeutic diphenylcyclopropenone sensitization with weekly scalp DPC.

Sequencing used whole blood, obtained in connection with sensitization to the hapten diphenylcyclopropenone (DPC). The chain has TRBV3-1 and TRBJ1-1, with D perhaps TRBD1 (5 bases). The sequence came from a woman younger than 35 with alopecia areata. Some clones in this sample may be carry-over from other donors' samples. CDR3 sequence reads: CASSPLRGRGTEAFF. In DNA form, the CDR3 reads TGTGCCAGCAGCCCGTTACGAGGGAGGGGCACTGAAGCTTTCTTT.